The 17 T cell receptor beta chains below all came from one sample that was sequenced in a study of blood T cell repertoires in COVID-19 (dated by TCRdb to about 2020). Preparation of the library involved the immunoSEQ multiplex PCR assay. Not all clones reach the TCRdb copy of this immuneACCESS table, which keeps in-frame sequences only. Checked studies attribute under half of the gap to unresolved V genes and leave the rest unexplained. Here the sample has almost 400,000 clones; roughly 86% occur a single time. The top ten hold 1.5% to 2% of the sample. The sample taken for sequencing was PBMCs or T cells enriched from blood (not recorded which). The source of these receptors is a woman younger than 45 who had recovered from COVID-19.

This clone was seen more than once but under ten times. This chain links TRBV30 with TRBJ1-4; D call uncertain. CDR1 and CDR2 from the germline V gene are GTSNPN and SVGIG (reference sequence). The V gene lost 5 bases and the J gene lost 8 bases, with 15 bases spanning the gap. This CDR3 contains 13 residues. The chain's CDR3 is CAWLGSRREKLFF. The CDR3 DNA is TGTGCCTGGCTCGGGAGTAGGAGAGAAAAACTGTTTTTT.

The chain carries TRBV11-2 and TRBJ1-3, with TRBD1 as a possible D gene (6 bases). V was cut by 6 bases and J by 2 bases, with 11 bases left in between. The CDR3 runs to 14 residues. Germline V gene sequence: CDR1 SGHAT, CDR2 FQNNGV. The CDR3 DNA sequence: TGTGCCAGCAGATTCCAGGGGCCTGGAAACACCATATATTTT. Protein sequence: CASRFQGPGNTIYF.

V usage is TRBV10-2 and J usage is TRBJ1-2; the D gene is possibly TRBD1 (6 bases). The germline V and J ends were trimmed by 6 bases and 5 bases, with 13 bases remaining between them. CDR3 size: 13 residues. The germline gives CDR1 WSHSY, CDR2 SAAADI. CDR3 bases: TGCGCCAGCAGCAACACAGGGTCTTATGGCTACACCTTC. This translates into CASSNTGSYGYTF.

The chain uses TRBV12-3 or TRBV12-4 and TRBJ1-1; the D is unclear. CDR3 size: 11 residues. V was clipped by 1 base and J by 8 bases, with 5 bases between them. The CDR3 nucleotides read TGTGCCAGCAGTTTAGAAGCAGAAGCTTTCTTT. It codes for CASSLEAEAFF.

J is TRBJ2-5 and V is TRBV7-3; 7 bases are a match to TRBD1. CDR3 size: 17 residues. The ends lost 1 base at V and 2 bases at J; junction bases unmatched: 10. Germline CDR1 reads SGHTA; CDR2 reads FQGTGA. The CDR3 DNA sequence: TGTGCCAGCAGCTTAATGGCCGGGACAGCATTACAAGAGACCCAGTACTTC. It specifies CASSLMAGTALQETQYF.

The chain's CDR3 is CASSSQWAGQSGNTIYF. The CDR3 nucleotides read TGTGCCAGCAGCTCCCAATGGGCAGGCCAGAGTGGAAACACCATATATTTT. V and J are TRBV7-8 and TRBJ1-3, with D hard to call. CDR1 SGHVS and CDR2 FQNEAQ come from the germline V gene. Between the trimmed V and J ends, which lost 4 bases and 3 bases, there was a span of 19 bases. The CDR3 has 17 residues.

This chain joins TRBV28 and TRBJ1-5; 7 bases are shared with TRBD1. J gave up 6 bases and V 1 base, and 21 bases lay outside the gene matches. The CDR3 is 20 residues long. From germline, CDR1 is MDHEN and CDR2 SYDVKM. CDR3 amino acids: CASSLLVMVGGGIVGQPQHF. The CDR3 DNA follows: TGTGCCAGCAGTTTATTAGTGATGGTAGGGGGCGGGATCGTGGGTCAGCCCCAGCATTTT.

This chain uses TRBV14 with TRBJ1-1, with a possible D match to TRBD1 (6 bases). CDR1 and CDR2 (germline): SGHDN, FVKESK. V gave up 5 bases and J gave up 2 bases, with 9 bases separating them. The CDR3 extends over 13 amino acids. CDR3 amino acids: CASSSDSNTEAFF. CDR3 bases: TGTGCCAGCAGCTCGGACAGCAACACTGAAGCTTTCTTT.

This clone was counted a few times. The chain recombines TRBV27 with TRBJ2-7; D is possibly TRBD1 (5 bases). CDR3 length equals 14 residues. Germline CDR1 reads MNHEY; CDR2 reads SMNVEV (reference sequence). The V gene lost 3 bases and the J gene lost 3 bases, with 12 bases spanning the gap. The CDR3 spells CASSFRASLYEQYF. The DNA of the CDR3 is TGTGCCAGCAGTTTCAGGGCGTCCCTCTACGAGCAGTACTTC.

The V call is TRBV4-2, the J call TRBJ2-1, with D possibly being TRBD2 (6 bases). The CDR3 totals 14 residues. Trimming cost V 1 base and J 14 bases, with 18 bases left between them. From germline, CDR1 is LGHNA and CDR2 YNFKEQ. The CDR3 sequence: CASSQVKAIREKFF. CDR3 in DNA: TGTGCCAGCAGCCAAGTAAAGGCCATACGGGAGAAGTTCTTC.

CDR3 loop: CASSYRVDRHNEQFF. The CDR3 DNA follows: TGTGCCAGCAGTTACCGGGTAGACCGTCACAATGAGCAGTTCTTC. The J gene is TRBJ2-1, the V gene TRBV6-2 or TRBV6-3; D unresolved. Trimming took off 2 bases at V and 5 bases at J, with 13 bases between the two ends. The CDR3 length is 15 residues. Germline CDR1 is MNHEY and CDR2 is SVGEGT.

The chain employs TRBV12-3 or TRBV12-4 and TRBJ1-2, with D unclear. The V end was cut by 6 bases, the J end by 3 bases, with 11 bases between. The CDR3 sequence is 13 residues long. The CDR3 coding sequence is TGTGCCAGCAGCCTTAACCGGTACTATGGCTACACCTTC. Translation: CASSLNRYYGYTF.

The chain couples TRBV3-1 (or the pseudogene TRBV3-2) to TRBJ1-6; TRBD1 matches at 7 bases. The CDR3 spans 20 residues. Germline V gene lookup returns CDR1 LGHDT and CDR2 YNNKEL (reference sequence). The V and J ends lost 4 bases and 3 bases, in that order; junction bases with no gene match: 18. The CDR3, as DNA: TGTGCCAGCAGCCCACGCGGGGCTGGAACGGGACAGTTCTATAATTCACCCCTCCACTTT. It specifies CASSPRGAGTGQFYNSPLHF.

This sequence joins TRBV9 and TRBJ2-3; 9 bases line up with TRBD1. V lost 3 bases and J lost 5; bases outside the gene matches: 7. The CDR3 spans 15 residues. Germline-derived CDR1 and CDR2 are SGDLS and YYNGEE. The CDR3 loop reads CASSGDRENIDTQYF. The CDR3 DNA follows: TGTGCCAGCAGCGGGGACAGGGAGAATATAGATACGCAGTATTTT.

This clone was detected only a few times. The sample carries other DNA sequences with the same CDR3. This chain links TRBV7-6 with TRBJ2-7; D is possibly TRBD2 (5 bases). The CDR3 loop spans 16 amino acids. The ends were cut back, 2 bases at V and 2 bases at J, with 16 bases in the middle. In germline, CDR1 is SGHVS, CDR2 FNYEAQ. The CDR3 is CASSLSPSGDTYEQYF. The CDR3 coding sequence is TGTGCCAGCAGCTTAAGTCCCAGCGGTGATACCTACGAGCAGTACTTC.

The rearrangement uses TRBV3-1 (or the pseudogene TRBV3-2) and TRBJ1-4; 8 positions agree with TRBD1. The V gene's germline CDR1 is LGHDT and CDR2 YNNKEL (reference sequence). The junction had 10 bases not matched to a gene; V was cut back by 0 bases and J by 7 bases. The CDR3 is 17 amino acids. CDR3 in DNA: TGTGCCAGCAGCCAAGATATGACAGGGGCTACTGGTGAAAAACTGTTTTTT. This encodes CASSQDMTGATGEKLFF.

The CDR3 DNA follows: TGCAGCTCCAGCGACCAAGAGACCCAGTACTTC. It specifies CSSSDQETQYF. V gene TRBV29-1 combines with J gene TRBJ2-5; D ambiguous. This CDR3 contains 11 residues. CDR1 is SQVTM, CDR2 ANQGSEA, per germline. With 8 bases removed from V and 0 bases from J, the gap between germline ends came to 7 bases.